The rows below give T cell receptor beta chains drawn from one sample of a study of cytomegalovirus exposure and HLA in healthy donors. Produced via immunoSEQ multiplex PCR; TCRdb's table is partial and in-frame only. The sample has some 150,000 clones, roughly 79% seen once. The specimen was PBMCs. These receptors originate from a man aged 40-55 years in good health and CMV-seropositive. Both conserved end residues are part of each CDR3. Fields, in order: clone size, J gene, D gene, V gene, CDR3 DNA, CDR3 protein. A D gene is named only where the DNA matches it firmly. Not all rows give a size; the values are once, few, many and, for expanded clones, a class.

once TRBJ2-1 - TRBV29-1 TGCAGCCAAAGCTCACAGGGAGGGAATGAGCAGTTCTTC CSQSSQGGNEQFF
once TRBJ2-1 - TRBV10-3 TGTGCCATCAGTGTCGGGCAGGGGGGCAATGAGCAGTTCTTC CAISVGQGGNEQFF
- TRBJ2-7 TRBD2 TRBV6-6 TGTGCCAGCAGTTACCCCAGCGGGGATAGCTCCTACGAGCAGTACTTC CASSYPSGDSSYEQYF
few TRBJ2-5 - TRBV7-6 TGTGCCAGCTTAGAGGGCGGGGTAGAGACCCAGTACTTC CASLEGGVETQYF
- TRBJ1-1 - TRBV5-1 TGCGCCAGCAGCCAATTGACACAGAACACTGAAGCTTTCTTT CASSQLTQNTEAFF
- TRBJ1-2 - TRBV5-5 TGTGCCAGCAGCTTGGGGGGGGGATCCTATGGCTACACCTTC CASSLGGGSYGYTF
few TRBJ2-4 TRBD1 TRBV5-1 TGCGCCAGCAGCTTGGAGGGGACAGGGGGCCTAAACATTCAGTACTTC CASSLEGTGGLNIQYF
- TRBJ2-5 TRBD2 TRBV11-2 TGTGCCAGCAGCTTGACAGTCGGCCTAGCGGGAGAGACCCAGTACTTC CASSLTVGLAGETQYF
- TRBJ2-7 TRBD2 TRBV7-9 TGTGCCAGCAGCTCGACTAGCGGGAGTTACGAGCAGTACTTC CASSSTSGSYEQYF
- TRBJ1-5 - TRBV5-1 TGCGCCAGCAGCTTGATGGGGGGGAGCAATCAGCCCCAGCATTTT CASSLMGGSNQPQHF
- TRBJ2-5 TRBD2 TRBV7-6 TGTGCCAGCAGCCTAGCGGGAGAGGGGGCTGGTGAGCAGTACTTC CASSLAGEGAGEQYF
- TRBJ2-3 - TRBV25-1 TGTGCCAGCAGTGACAGGGTTTCCGCCACAGATACGCAGTATTTT CASSDRVSATDTQYF
many TRBJ2-7 TRBD2 TRBV25-1 TGTGCCAGCAGTGCCGGGACTAGCGGGAGGGACACCTACGAGCAGTACTTC CASSAGTSGRDTYEQYF
- TRBJ2-7 - TRBV6-5 TGTGCCAGCAGTTCGACCCAGGGGCGCGTCGAGCAGTACTTC CASSSTQGRVEQYF
- TRBJ2-7 - TRBV2 TGTGCCAGCAGTGATCAGCGTGTCAAGCAGTACTTC CASSDQRVKQYF
few TRBJ1-1 - TRBV27 TGTGCCAGCAGTACCGGGACATTGAACACTGAAGCTTTCTTT CASSTGTLNTEAFF
- TRBJ2-2 TRBD2 TRBV27 TGTGCCAGCAGTTTATTCTTAGGCGCGGGGGGGTCATCGAACACCGGGGAGCTGTTTTTT CASSLFLGAGGSSNTGELFF
- TRBJ2-5 - TRBV28 TGTGCCAGCAGTTTTTCCCACCGTGACGGGGGACGGCGAGAGACCCAGTACTTC CASSFSHRDGGRRETQYF
- TRBJ1-6 TRBD1 TRBV4-1 TGCGCCAGCAGCCTAAGTCAGGACAGGGCTAATTCACCCCTCCACTTT CASSLSQDRANSPLHF
- TRBJ1-5 - TRBV28 TGTGCCAGCAGATCGACAGGATTGAGGGGTAGCAATCAGCCCCAGCATTTT CASRSTGLRGSNQPQHF
- TRBJ2-7 - TRBV21-1 TGTGCCAGCGGACAGGGGCGGTCCTACGAGCAGTACTTC CASGQGRSYEQYF
few TRBJ2-5 TRBD2 TRBV6-1 TGTGCCAGCAGTGCCGGGGGGAACCAAGAGACCCAGTACTTC CASSAGGNQETQYF
- TRBJ2-1 TRBD1 TRBV7-8 TGTGCCAGCAGCCCTGGTTCGGGCAGGGGGCATTATAGGAATGAGCAGTTCTTC CASSPGSGRGHYRNEQFF
- TRBJ2-3 TRBD2 TRBV4-1 TGCGCCAGCAGCCAAGGACCGCTCGCTGGCGGGAGGATAGCGCAGTATTTT CASSQGPLAGGRIAQYF
- TRBJ2-2 - TRBV23-1 TGCGCCAGCAGTCAATCGTTTCGAGGGGGGGGGACTGGTCGCGGGGAGCTGTTTTTT CASSQSFRGGGTGRGELFF
- TRBJ2-7 TRBD1 TRBV18 TGTGCCAGCTCACCACCCGCCGGGACAGTCGAGCAGTACTTC CASSPPAGTVEQYF
- TRBJ1-1 TRBD1 TRBV4-1 TGCGCCAGCAGCCAGACAGGGTCCGGGAACACTGAAGCTTTCTTT CASSQTGSGNTEAFF
- TRBJ2-3 TRBD2 TRBV5-1 TGCGCCAGCAGCCCGGCGACTAGCGGGAGTGGAGATACGCAGTATTTT CASSPATSGSGDTQYF
- TRBJ1-4 TRBD1 TRBV14 TGTGCCAGCAGCCAAGCACCGGGACAGGGGTTTGAAAAACTGTTTTTT CASSQAPGQGFEKLFF
- TRBJ2-1 - TRBV2 TGTGCCAGCAGTGAAACGGGGAGCTCCTACAATGAGCAGTTCTTC CASSETGSSYNEQFF
- TRBJ1-4 TRBD1 TRBV18 TGTGCCAGCGCTCGGACAGGAATTAATGAAAAACTGTTTTTT CASARTGINEKLFF
- TRBJ1-1 - TRBV2 TGTGCCGGAGGCCAGAGAGCTTTCTTT CAGGQRAFF
- TRBJ2-1 TRBD1 TRBV29-1 TGCAGCGTGTATCCGGGACAGGGTTACAATGAGCAGTTCTTC CSVYPGQGYNEQFF
- TRBJ1-4 TRBD1 TRBV5-1 TGCGCCAGCAGTAGACAGGGGGGGGATGAAAAACTGTTTTTT CASSRQGGDEKLFF
- TRBJ2-3 - TRBV25-1 TGTGCCAGCAGTGTGTTAGGGGGGGAGAAGGATACGCAGTATTTT CASSVLGGEKDTQYF
- TRBJ2-7 TRBD1 TRBV9 TGTGCCAGCAGCCCGTCCGGACAGGGTTCTAACGAGCAGTACTTC CASSPSGQGSNEQYF
- TRBJ2-7 - TRBV28 TGTGCCAGCAGTCCCGGACAGAGGCGAACCTACGAGCAGTACTTC CASSPGQRRTYEQYF
- TRBJ2-7 - TRBV18 TGTGCCAGCTCACCACCAGGGAGAACCCCCTACGAGCAGTACTTC CASSPPGRTPYEQYF
- TRBJ2-7 TRBD2 TRBV11-3 TGTGCCAGCAGCTTACAGCGGGAGGGCTCCTACGAGCAGTACTTC CASSLQREGSYEQYF
- TRBJ2-7 - TRBV15 TGTGCCACCAGCAGAGATGTAGCGGCGAGCTCCTACGAGCAGTACTTC CATSRDVAASSYEQYF
- TRBJ2-4 - TRBV4-2 TGTGCCAGCAGCCAAGATCAGGGGAACAGTCAGTACTTC CASSQDQGNSQYF
- TRBJ2-1 TRBD2 TRBV5-4 TGTGCCAGCAGCCAAATTGGGGGGGGACCCTACAATGAGCAGTTCTTC CASSQIGGGPYNEQFF
- TRBJ1-5 TRBD1 TRBV19 TGTGCCACTTCAGGACAGGGGACGGTTCAGCCCCAGCATTTT CATSGQGTVQPQHF
- TRBJ2-6 TRBD2 TRBV27 TGTGCCAGCTACGGGGGGGGTGCTGGGGCCAACGGCCTGACTTTC CASYGGGAGANGLTF
- TRBJ2-5 TRBD1 TRBV5-1 TGCGCCAGCAGCGGACAGGCTGACGGAAAGACCCAGTACTTC CASSGQADGKTQYF
- TRBJ1-6 - TRBV30 TGTGCCTGGAATCGGGACTTAATATCACCCCTCCACTTT CAWNRDLISPLHF